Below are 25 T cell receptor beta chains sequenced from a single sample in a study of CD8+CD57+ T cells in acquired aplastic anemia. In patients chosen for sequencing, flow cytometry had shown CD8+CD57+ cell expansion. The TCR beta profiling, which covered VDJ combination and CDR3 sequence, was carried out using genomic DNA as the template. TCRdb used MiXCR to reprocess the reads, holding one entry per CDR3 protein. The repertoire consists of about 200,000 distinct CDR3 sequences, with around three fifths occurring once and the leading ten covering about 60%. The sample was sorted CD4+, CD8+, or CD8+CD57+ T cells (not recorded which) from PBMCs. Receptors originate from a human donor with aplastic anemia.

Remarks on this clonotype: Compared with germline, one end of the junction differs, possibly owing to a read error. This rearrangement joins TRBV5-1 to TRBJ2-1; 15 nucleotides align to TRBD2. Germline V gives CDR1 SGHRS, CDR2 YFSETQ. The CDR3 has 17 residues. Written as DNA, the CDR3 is TGTGCCAGCAGCTTGGGCGGGACTAGCGGGGGGTTCAATGAGCAGTTCTTC. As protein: CASSLGGTSGGFNEQFF.

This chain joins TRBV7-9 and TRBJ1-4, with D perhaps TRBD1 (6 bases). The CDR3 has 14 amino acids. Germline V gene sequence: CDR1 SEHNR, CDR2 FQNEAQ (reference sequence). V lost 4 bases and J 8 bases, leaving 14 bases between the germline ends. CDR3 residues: CASSSLAGGEKLFF. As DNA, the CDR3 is TGTGCCAGCAGCTCACTAGCGGGGGGCGAAAAACTGTTTTTT.

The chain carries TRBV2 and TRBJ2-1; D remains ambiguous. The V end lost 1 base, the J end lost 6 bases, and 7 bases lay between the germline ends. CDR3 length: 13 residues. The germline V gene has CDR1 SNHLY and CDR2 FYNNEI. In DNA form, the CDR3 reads TGTGCCAGCAGTGAAGGGGCCGGCAATGAGCAGTTCTTC. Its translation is CASSEGAGNEQFF. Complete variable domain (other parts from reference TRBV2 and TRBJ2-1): EPEVTQTPSHQVTQMGQEVILRCVPISNHLYFYWYRQILGQKVEFLVSFYNNEISEKSEIFDDQFSVERPDGSNFTLKIRSTKLEDSAMYFCASSEGAGNEQFFGPGTRLTVL.

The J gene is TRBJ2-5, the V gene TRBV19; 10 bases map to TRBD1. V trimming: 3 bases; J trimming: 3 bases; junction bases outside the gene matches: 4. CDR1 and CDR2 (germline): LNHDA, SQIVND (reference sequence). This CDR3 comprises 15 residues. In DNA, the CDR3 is TGTGCCAGTAGTATCTGGGGGACAGGGGAAGAGACCCAGTACTTC. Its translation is CASSIWGTGEETQYF.

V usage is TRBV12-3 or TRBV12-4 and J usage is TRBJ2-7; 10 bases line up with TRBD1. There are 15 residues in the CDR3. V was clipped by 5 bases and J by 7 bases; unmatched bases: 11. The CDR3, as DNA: TGTGCCAGCAGTGACAGGGGGCTGTACACCGGGGAGCAGTACTTC. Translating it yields CASSDRGLYTGEQYF.

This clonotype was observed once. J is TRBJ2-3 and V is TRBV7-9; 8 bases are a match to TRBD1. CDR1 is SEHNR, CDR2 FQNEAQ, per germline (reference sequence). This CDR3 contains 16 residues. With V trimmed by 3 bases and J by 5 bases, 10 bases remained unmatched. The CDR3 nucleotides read TGTGCCAGCAGCTTGGGACGGACAGGGCCGGGAGATACGCAGTATTTT. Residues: CASSLGRTGPGDTQYF.

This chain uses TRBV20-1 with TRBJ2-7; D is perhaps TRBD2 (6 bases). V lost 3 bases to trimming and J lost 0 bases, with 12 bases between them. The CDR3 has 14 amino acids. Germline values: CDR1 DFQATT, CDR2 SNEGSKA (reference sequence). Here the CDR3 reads CSARGLMSSYEQYV. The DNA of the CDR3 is TGCAGTGCTAGGGGACTTATGAGCTCCTACGAGCAGTACGTC.

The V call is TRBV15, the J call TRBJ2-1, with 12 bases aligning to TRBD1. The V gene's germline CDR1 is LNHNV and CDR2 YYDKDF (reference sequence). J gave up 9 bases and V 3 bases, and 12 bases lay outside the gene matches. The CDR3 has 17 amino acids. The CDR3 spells CATSSSRSGQGAGEQFF. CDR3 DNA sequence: TGTGCCACCAGCAGCTCCAGGTCGGGACAGGGGGCAGGTGAGCAGTTCTTC.

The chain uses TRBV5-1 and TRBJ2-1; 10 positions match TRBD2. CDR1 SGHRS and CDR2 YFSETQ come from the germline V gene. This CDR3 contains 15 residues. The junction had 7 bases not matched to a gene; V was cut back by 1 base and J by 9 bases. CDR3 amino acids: CASSLQRGGLSEQFF. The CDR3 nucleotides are TGCGCCAGCAGCTTGCAGCGGGGGGGCTTAAGTGAGCAGTTCTTC.

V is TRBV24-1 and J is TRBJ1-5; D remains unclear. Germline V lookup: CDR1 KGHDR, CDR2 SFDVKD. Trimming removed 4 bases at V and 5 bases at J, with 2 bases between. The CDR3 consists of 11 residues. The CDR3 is CATSEDQPQHF. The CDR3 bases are TGTGCCACCAGTGAAGATCAGCCCCAGCATTTT.

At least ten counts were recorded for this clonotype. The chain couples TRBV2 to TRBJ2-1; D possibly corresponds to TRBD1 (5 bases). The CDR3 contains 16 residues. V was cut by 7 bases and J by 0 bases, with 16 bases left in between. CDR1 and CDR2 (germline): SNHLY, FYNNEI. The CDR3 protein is CASKRTGSSSYNEQFF. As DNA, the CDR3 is TGTGCCAGCAAACGAACAGGATCGAGCTCCTACAATGAGCAGTTCTTC. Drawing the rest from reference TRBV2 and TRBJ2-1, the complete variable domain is EPEVTQTPSHQVTQMGQEVILRCVPISNHLYFYWYRQILGQKVEFLVSFYNNEISEKSEIFDDQFSVERPDGSNFTLKIRSTKLEDSAMYFCASKRTGSSSYNEQFFGPGTRLTVL.

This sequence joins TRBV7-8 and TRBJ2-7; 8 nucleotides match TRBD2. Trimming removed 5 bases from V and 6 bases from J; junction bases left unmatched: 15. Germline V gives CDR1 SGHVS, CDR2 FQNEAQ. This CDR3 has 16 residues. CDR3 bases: TGTGCCAGCAGCCCCAGCGAGGCGGGAGGTTATTCCGAGCAGTACTTC. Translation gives CASSPSEAGGYSEQYF.

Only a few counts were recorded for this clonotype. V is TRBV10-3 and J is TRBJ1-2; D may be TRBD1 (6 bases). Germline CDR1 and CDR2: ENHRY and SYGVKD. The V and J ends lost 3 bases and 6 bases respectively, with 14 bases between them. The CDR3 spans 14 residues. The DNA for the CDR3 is TGTGCCATCAGTGATGACGCAGGGGTGGATGGCTACACCTTC. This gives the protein CAISDDAGVDGYTF.

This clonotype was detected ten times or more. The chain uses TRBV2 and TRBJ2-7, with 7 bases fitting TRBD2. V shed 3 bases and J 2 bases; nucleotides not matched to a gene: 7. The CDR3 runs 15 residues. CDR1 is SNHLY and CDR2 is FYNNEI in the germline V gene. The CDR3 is CASSESRAGAYEQYF. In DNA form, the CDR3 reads TGTGCCAGCAGTGAGTCGAGGGCGGGGGCCTACGAGCAGTACTTC.

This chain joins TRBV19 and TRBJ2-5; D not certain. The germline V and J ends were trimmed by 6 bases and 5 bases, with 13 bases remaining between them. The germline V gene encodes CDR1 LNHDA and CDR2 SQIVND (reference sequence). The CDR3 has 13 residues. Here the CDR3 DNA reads TGTGCCAGTAGCCCTGTCAATACGGAGACCCAGTACTTC. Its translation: CASSPVNTETQYF.

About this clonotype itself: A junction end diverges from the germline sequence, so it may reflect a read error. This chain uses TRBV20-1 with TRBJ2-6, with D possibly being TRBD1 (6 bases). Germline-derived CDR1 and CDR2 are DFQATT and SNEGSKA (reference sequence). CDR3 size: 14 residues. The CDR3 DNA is TGCAGTGCAAGAGACAGGCCTGGGGCCAACGTCCTGACTTTC. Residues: CSARDRPGANVLTF.

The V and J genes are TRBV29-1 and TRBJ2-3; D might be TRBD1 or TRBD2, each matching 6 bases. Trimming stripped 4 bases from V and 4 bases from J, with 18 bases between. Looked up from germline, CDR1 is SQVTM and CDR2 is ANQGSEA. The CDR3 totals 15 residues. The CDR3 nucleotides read TGCAGCGTTGGACGACAGGAGGGGTACCCAGATACGCAGTATTTT. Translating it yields CSVGRQEGYPDTQYF.

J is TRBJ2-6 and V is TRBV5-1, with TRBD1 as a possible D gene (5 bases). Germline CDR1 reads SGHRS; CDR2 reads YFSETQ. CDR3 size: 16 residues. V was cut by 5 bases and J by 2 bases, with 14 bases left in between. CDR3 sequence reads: CASSQGVRTGANVLTF. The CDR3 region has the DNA TGCGCCAGCAGTCAAGGGGTCCGGACTGGGGCCAACGTCCTGACTTTC.

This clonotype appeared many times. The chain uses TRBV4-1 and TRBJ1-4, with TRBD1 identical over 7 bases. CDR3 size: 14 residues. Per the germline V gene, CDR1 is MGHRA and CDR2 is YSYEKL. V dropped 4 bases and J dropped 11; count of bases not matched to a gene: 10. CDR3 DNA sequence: TGCGCCAGCAGCCCCCGGGACAGTATGAGGAAACTGTTTTTT. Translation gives CASSPRDSMRKLFF.

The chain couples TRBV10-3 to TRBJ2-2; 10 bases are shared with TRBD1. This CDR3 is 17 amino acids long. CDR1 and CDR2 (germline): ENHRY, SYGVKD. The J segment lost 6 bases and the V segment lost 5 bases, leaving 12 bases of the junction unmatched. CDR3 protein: CAISSVPGTGASGELFF. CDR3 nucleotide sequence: TGTGCCATCAGTTCCGTACCCGGGACAGGGGCCTCCGGGGAGCTGTTTTTT.

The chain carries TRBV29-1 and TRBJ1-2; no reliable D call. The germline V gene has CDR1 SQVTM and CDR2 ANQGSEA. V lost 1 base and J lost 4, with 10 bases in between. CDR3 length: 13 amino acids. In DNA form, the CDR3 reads TGCAGCGTTGAAGTTACAGCTTTCTATGGCTACACCTTC. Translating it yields CSVEVTAFYGYTF. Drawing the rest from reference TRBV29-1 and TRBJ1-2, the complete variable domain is SAVISQKPSRDICQRGTSLTIQCQVDSQVTMMFWYRQQPGQSLTLIATANQGSEATYESGFVIDKFPISRPNLTFSTLTVSNMSPEDSSIYLCSVEVTAFYGYTFGSGTRLTVV.

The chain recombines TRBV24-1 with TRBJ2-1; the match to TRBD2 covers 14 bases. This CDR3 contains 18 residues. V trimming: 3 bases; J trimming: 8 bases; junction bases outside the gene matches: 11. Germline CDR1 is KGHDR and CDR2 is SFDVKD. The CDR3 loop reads CATSDATTSGGALDEQFF. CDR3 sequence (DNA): TGTGCCACCAGTGATGCTACGACTAGCGGGGGGGCCCTAGATGAGCAGTTCTTC.

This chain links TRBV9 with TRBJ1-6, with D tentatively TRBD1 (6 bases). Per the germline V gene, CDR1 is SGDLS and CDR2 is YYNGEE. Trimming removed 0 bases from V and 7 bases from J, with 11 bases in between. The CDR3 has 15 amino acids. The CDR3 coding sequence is TGTGCCAGCAGCGTAGAAGGGGGGATGAATTCACCCCTCCACTTT. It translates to CASSVEGGMNSPLHF.

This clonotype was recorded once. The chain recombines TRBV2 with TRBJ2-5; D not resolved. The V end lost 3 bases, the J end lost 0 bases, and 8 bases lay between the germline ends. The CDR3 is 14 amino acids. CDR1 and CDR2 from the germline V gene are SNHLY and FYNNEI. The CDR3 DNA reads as TGTGCCAGCAGTGAGCGGATGTACCAAGAGACCCAGTACTTC. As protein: CASSERMYQETQYF.

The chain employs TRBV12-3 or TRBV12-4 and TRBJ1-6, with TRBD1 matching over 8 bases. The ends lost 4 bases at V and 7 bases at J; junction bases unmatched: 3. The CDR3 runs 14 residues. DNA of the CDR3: TGTGCCAGCAGTTCGCGGACAGGGAATTCACCCCTCCACTTT. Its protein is CASSSRTGNSPLHF.